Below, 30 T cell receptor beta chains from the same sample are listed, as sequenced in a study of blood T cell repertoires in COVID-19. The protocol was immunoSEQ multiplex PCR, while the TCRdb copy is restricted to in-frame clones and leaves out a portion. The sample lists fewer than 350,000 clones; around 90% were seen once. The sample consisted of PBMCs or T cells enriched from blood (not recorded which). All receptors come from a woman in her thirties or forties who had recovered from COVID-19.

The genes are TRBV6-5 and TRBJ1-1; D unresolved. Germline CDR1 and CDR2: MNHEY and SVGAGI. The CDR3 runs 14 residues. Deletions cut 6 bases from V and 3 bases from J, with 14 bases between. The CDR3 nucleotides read TGTGCCAGCAGCCGCGACCTAGGTGACACTGAAGCTTTCTTT. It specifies CASSRDLGDTEAFF.

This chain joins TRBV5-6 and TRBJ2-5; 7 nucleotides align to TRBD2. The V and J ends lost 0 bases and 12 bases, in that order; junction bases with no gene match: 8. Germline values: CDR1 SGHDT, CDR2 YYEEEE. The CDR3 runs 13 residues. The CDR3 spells CASSLDAGLVKYF. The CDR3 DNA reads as TGTGCCAGCAGCTTGGATGCTGGACTAGTGAAGTACTTC.

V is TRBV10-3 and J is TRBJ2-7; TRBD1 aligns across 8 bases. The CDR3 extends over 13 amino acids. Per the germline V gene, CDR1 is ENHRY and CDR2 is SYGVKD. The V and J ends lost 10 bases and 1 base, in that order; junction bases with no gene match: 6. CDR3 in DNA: TGTGCCACCCCGGGACAGGTGTCCTACGAGCAGTACTTC. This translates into CATPGQVSYEQYF.

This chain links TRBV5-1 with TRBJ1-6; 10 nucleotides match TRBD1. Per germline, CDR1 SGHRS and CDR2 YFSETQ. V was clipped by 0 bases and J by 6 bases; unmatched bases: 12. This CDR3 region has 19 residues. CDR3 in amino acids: CASSLESRQGARSNSPLHF. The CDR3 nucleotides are TGCGCCAGCAGCTTGGAGTCGCGACAGGGGGCCCGTAGTAATTCACCCCTCCACTTT.

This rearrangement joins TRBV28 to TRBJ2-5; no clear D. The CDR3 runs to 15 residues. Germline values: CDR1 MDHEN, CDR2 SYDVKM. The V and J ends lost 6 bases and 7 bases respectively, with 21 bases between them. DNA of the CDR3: TGTGCCAGCAGCACCATGGGTAGTTTCTCGGGGACCCAGTACTTC. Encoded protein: CASSTMGSFSGTQYF.

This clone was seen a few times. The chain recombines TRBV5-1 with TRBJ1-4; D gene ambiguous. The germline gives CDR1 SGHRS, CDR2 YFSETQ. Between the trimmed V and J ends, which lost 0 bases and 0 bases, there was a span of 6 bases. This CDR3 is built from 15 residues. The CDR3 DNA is TGCGCCAGCAGCTTGGACGAGGCAACTAATGAAAAACTGTTTTTT. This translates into CASSLDEATNEKLFF.

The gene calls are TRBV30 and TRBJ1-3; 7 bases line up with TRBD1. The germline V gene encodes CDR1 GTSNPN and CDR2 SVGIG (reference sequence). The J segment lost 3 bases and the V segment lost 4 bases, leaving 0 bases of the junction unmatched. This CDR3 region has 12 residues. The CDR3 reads CAWTGGGNTIYF. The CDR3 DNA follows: TGTGCCTGGACAGGGGGTGGAAACACCATATATTTT.

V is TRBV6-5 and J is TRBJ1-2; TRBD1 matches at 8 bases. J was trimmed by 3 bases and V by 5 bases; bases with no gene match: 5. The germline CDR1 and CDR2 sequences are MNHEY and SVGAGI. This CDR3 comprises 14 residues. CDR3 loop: CASSTTTGDYGYTF. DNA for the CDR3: TGTGCCAGCAGTACTACGACAGGGGACTATGGCTACACCTTC.

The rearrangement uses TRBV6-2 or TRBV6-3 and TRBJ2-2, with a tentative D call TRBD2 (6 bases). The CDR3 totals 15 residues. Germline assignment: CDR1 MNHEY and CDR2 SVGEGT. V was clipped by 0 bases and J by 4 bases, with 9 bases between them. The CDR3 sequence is CASSYSLGGTGELFF. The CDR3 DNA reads TGTGCCAGCAGTTACTCCCTGGGGGGCACCGGGGAGCTGTTTTTT.

DNA for the CDR3: TGTGCCAGCAGAACACAGGGGCAGGGCTCCTACGAGCAGTACTTC. This sequence encodes CASRTQGQGSYEQYF. The chain carries TRBV28 and TRBJ2-7; TRBD1 aligns across 7 bases. This CDR3 spans 15 amino acids. Germline loops: CDR1 MDHEN, CDR2 SYDVKM. The J segment lost 0 bases and the V segment lost 6 bases, leaving 8 bases of the junction unmatched.

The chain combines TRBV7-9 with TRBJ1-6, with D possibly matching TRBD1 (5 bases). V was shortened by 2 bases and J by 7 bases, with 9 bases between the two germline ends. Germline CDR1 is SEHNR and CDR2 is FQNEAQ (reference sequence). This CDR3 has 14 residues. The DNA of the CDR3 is TGTGCCAGCAGCTTACAGGGCGGCAATTCACCCCTCCACTTT. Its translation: CASSLQGGNSPLHF.

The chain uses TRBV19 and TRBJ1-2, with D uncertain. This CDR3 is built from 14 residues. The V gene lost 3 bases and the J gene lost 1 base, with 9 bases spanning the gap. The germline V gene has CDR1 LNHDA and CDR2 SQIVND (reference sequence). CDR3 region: CASSILLHNYGYTF. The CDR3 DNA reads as TGTGCCAGTAGTATCCTTTTACATAACTATGGCTACACCTTC.

CDR3 DNA sequence: TGTGCCAGCACCTGGAGTCCTAGCGAGGCCGGGGAGCTGTTTTTT. This sequence encodes CASTWSPSEAGELFF. V gene TRBV11-2 combines with J gene TRBJ2-2, with D perhaps matching TRBD2 (6 bases). The CDR3 sequence is 15 residues long. V was clipped by 7 bases and J by 6 bases, with 18 bases between them. Per germline, CDR1 SGHAT and CDR2 FQNNGV.

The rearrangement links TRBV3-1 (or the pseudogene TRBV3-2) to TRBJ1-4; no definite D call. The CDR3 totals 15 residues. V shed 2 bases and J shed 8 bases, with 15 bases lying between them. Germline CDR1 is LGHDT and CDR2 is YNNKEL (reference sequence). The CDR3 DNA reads TGTGCCAGCAGCCAAATCCTGGCGGAGGACGAAAAACTGTTTTTT. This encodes CASSQILAEDEKLFF.

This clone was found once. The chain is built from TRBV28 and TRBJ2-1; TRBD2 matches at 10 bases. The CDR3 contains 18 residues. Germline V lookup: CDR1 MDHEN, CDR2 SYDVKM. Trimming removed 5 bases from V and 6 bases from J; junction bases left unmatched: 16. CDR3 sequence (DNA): TGTGCCAGCAGTCCACACTCCCCTCTAGCGGGAGCGGGCAATGAGCAGTTCTTC. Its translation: CASSPHSPLAGAGNEQFF.

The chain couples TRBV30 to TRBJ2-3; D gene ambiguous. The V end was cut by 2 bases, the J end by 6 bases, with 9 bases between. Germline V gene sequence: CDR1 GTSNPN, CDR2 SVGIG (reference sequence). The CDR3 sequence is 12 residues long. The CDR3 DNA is TGTGCCTGGAGTTTTGCGGCGGATACGCAGTATTTT. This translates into CAWSFAADTQYF.

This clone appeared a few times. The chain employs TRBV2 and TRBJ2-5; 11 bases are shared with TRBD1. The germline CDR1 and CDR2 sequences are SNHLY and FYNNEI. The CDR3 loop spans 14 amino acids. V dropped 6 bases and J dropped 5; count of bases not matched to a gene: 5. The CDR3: CASSSGTGGETQYF. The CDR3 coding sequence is TGTGCCAGCAGCTCTGGGACAGGGGGGGAGACCCAGTACTTC.

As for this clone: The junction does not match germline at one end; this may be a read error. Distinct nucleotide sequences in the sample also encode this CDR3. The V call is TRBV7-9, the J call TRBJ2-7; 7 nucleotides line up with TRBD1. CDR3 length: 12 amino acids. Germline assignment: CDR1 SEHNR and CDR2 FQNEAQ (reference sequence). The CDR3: CASSSTGYEQYF. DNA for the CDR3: TGTGCCAGCAGCTCGACAGGGTACGAGCAGTACTTT.

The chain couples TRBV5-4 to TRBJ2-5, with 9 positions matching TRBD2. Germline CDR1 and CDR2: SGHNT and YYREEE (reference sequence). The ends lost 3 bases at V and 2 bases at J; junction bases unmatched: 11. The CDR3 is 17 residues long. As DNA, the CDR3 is TGTGCCAGCAGCTCCGGGGCCCTAGCGGGACTACAAGAGACCCAGTACTTC. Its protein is CASSSGALAGLQETQYF.

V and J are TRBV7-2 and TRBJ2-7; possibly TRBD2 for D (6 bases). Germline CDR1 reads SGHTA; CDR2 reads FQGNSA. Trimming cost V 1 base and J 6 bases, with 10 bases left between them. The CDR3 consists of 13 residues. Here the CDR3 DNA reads TGTGCCAGCAGCTTAGATGGGGGGACCGAGCAGTACTTC. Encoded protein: CASSLDGGTEQYF. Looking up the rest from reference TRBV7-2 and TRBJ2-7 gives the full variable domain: GAGVSQSPSNKVTEKGKDVELRCDPISGHTALYWYRQSLGQGLEFLIYFQGNSAPDKSGLPSDRFSAERTGGSVSTLTIQRTQQEDSAVYLCASSLDGGTEQYFGPGTRLTVT.

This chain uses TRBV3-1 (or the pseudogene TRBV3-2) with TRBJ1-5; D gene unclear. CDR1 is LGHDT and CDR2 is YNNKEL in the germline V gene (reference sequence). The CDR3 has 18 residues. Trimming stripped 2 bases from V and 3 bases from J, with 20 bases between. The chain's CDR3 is CASSQPPTRGRNNQPQHF. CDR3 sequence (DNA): TGTGCCAGCAGCCAACCCCCTACACGGGGTAGAAACAATCAGCCCCAGCATTTT.

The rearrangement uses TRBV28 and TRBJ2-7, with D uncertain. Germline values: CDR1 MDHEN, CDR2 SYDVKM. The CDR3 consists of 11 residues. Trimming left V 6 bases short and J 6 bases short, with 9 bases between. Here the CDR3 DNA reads TGTGCCAGCAGCTCTCGGGTCGAGCAGTACTTC. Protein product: CASSSRVEQYF.

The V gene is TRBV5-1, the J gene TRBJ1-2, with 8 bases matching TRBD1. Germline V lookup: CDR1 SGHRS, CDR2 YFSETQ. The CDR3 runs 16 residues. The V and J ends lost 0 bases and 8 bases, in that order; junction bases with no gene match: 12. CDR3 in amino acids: CASSLGDRLKRGGYTF. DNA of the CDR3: TGCGCCAGCAGCTTGGGGGACAGGCTTAAGCGTGGCGGCTACACCTTC.

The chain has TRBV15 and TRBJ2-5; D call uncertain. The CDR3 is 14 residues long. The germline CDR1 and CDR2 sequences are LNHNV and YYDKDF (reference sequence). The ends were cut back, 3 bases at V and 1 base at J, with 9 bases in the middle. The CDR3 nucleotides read TGTGCCACCAGCAGTTGGCAGATCCAAGAGACCCAGTACTTC. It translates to CATSSWQIQETQYF.

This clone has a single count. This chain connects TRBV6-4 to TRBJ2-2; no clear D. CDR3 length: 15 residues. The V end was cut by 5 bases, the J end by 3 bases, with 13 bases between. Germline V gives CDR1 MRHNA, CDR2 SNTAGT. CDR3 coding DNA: TGTGCCAGCAGTCCCAGCCCGGCGGACACCGGGGAGCTGTTTTTT. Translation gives CASSPSPADTGELFF.

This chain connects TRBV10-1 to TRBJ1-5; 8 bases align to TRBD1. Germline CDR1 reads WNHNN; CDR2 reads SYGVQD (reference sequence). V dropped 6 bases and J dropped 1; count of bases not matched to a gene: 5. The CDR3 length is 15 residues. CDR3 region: CASRAGGWSNQPQHF. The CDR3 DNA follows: TGCGCCAGCAGGGCAGGGGGCTGGAGCAATCAGCCCCAGCATTTT.

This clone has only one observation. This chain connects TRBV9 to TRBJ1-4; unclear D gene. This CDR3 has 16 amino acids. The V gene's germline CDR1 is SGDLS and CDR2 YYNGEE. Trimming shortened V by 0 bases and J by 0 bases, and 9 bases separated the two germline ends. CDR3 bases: TGTGCCAGCAGCGTAGGGTTTACGGCAACTAATGAAAAACTGTTTTTT. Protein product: CASSVGFTATNEKLFF.

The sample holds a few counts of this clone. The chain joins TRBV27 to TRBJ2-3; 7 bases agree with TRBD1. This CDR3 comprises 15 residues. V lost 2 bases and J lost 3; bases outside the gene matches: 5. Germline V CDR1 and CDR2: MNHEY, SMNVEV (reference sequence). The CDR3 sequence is CASSLVGGRTDTQYF. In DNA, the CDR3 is TGTGCCAGCAGTTTAGTAGGGGGCCGGACAGATACGCAGTATTTT.

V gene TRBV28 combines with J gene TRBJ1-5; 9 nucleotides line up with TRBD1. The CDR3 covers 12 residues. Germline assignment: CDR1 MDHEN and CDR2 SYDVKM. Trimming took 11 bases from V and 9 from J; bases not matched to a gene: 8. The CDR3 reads CAATGGDRPQHF. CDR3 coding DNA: TGTGCCGCTACAGGGGGCGATCGGCCCCAGCATTTT.

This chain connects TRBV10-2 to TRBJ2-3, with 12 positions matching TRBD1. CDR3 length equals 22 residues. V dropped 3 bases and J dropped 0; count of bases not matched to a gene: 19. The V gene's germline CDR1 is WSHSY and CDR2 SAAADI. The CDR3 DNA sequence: TGCGCCAGCAGTGACCCCACGGGACAGGGGGCGTCACGGGAGGCCAGCACAGATACGCAGTATTTT. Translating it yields CASSDPTGQGASREASTDTQYF.